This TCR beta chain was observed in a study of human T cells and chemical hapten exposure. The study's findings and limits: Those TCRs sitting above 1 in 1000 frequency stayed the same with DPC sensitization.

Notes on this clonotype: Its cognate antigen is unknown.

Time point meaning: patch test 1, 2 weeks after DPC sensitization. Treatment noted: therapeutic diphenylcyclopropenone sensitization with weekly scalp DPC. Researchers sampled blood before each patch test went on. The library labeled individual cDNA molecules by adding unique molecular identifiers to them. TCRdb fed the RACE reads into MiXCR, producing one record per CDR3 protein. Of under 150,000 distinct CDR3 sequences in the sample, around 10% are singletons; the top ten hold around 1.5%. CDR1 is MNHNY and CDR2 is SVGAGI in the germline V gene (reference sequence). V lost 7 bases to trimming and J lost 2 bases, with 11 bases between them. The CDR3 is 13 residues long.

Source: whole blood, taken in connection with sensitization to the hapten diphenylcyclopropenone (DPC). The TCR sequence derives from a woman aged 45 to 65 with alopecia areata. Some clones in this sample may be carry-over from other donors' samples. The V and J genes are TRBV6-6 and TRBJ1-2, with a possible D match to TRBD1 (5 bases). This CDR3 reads CASTEQENYGYTF. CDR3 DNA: TGTGCCAGCACTGAACAGGAGAACTATGGCTACACCTTC.